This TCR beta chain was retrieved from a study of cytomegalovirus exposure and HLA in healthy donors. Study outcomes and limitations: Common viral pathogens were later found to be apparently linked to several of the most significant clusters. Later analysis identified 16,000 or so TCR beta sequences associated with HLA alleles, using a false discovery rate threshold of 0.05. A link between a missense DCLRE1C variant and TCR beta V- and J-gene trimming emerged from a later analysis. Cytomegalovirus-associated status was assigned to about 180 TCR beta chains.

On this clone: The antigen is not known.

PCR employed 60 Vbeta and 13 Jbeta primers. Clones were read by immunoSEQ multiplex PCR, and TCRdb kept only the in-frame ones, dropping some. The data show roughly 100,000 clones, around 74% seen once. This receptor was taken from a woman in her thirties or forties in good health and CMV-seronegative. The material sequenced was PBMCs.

The CDR3 coding sequence is TGTGCCAGCAGTACGACAGGGTTTTCCGAGCAGTACTTC. It encodes CASSTTGFSEQYF. The V call is TRBV27, the J call TRBJ2-7; 7 bases fit TRBD1. Germline V gene data show CDR1 as MNHEY and CDR2 as SMNVEV (reference sequence). The V segment lost 5 bases and the J segment 6 bases; nucleotides outside the gene matches: 7. The CDR3 runs to 13 residues.